What follows are 30 T cell receptor beta chains derived from one specimen sequenced in a study of blood T cell repertoires in COVID-19 (dated by TCRdb to the early 2020s). Libraries came from the immunoSEQ multiplex PCR assay. TCRdb carries this immuneACCESS record with in-frame sequences only. Its versions omit some clonotypes, under half of them owing to an unresolved V gene in the studies checked, with the rest unexplained. This sample holds 65,000 to 90,000 clones; roughly 89% were observed only once. The ten largest clonotypes hold roughly 8.8% of the sample. Sequencing was done on a sample of peripheral blood. The receptor source for this set is a man older than 75 with acute or convalescent COVID-19.

The rearrangement joins TRBV10-2 to TRBJ1-1; no clear D gene. Trimming removed 8 bases from V and 4 bases from J, with 17 bases in between. The CDR3 totals 14 residues. Germline-derived CDR1 and CDR2 are WSHSY and SAAADI. The CDR3 loop reads CASALPGAATEAFF. Here the CDR3 DNA reads TGCGCCAGCGCACTACCCGGAGCGGCCACTGAAGCTTTCTTT.

This clone came up a few times. V gene TRBV5-1 combines with J gene TRBJ1-2, with a tentative D call TRBD1 (5 bases). The CDR3 runs to 16 residues. Germline V gene sequence: CDR1 SGHRS, CDR2 YFSETQ. V was clipped by 0 bases and J by 4 bases, with 16 bases between them. CDR3 amino acids: CASSLANQGIGYGYTF. CDR3 nucleotide sequence: TGCGCCAGCAGCTTGGCCAACCAGGGAATAGGCTATGGCTACACCTTC. Variable domain in full (rest from reference TRBV5-1 and TRBJ1-2): KAGVTQTPRYLIKTRGQQVTLSCSPISGHRSVSWYQQTPGQGLQFLFEYFSETQRNKGNFPGRFSGRQFSNSRSEMNVSTLELGDSALYLCASSLANQGIGYGYTFGSGTRLTVV.

V is TRBV7-9 and J is TRBJ2-5; 8 bases align to TRBD2. CDR1 SEHNR and CDR2 FQNEAQ come from the germline V gene (reference sequence). V trimming: 0 bases; J trimming: 4 bases; junction bases outside the gene matches: 4. CDR3 length: 15 residues. CDR3 sequence reads: CASSLAVSGVETQYF. The CDR3 DNA sequence: TGTGCCAGCAGCTTAGCAGTTAGCGGGGTAGAGACCCAGTACTTC.

The J gene is TRBJ1-5, the V gene TRBV19; no firm D call. Germline V gives CDR1 LNHDA, CDR2 SQIVND (reference sequence). V shed 1 base and J shed 5 bases, with 3 bases lying between them. The CDR3 has 12 amino acids. The CDR3: CASSIVDQPQHF. DNA of the CDR3: TGTGCCAGTAGTATAGTAGATCAGCCCCAGCATTTT.

This chain uses TRBV24-1 with TRBJ2-2, with 7 bases lining up with TRBD2. The trim removed 5 bases at V and 3 bases at J, leaving 5 bases unmatched. CDR3 size: 15 residues. The germline V gene has CDR1 KGHDR and CDR2 SFDVKD. The CDR3 loop reads CATSATSWDTGELFF. CDR3 sequence (DNA): TGTGCCACCAGTGCGACTAGCTGGGACACCGGGGAGCTGTTTTTT.

This chain connects TRBV9 to TRBJ2-3, with a tentative D call TRBD1 (6 bases). CDR3 size: 14 residues. Germline V lookup: CDR1 SGDLS, CDR2 YYNGEE. Trimming took 0 bases from V and 1 from J, leaving 6 bases between them. This CDR3 is CASSVGQGTDTQYF. The CDR3 DNA sequence: TGTGCCAGCAGCGTAGGACAGGGCACAGATACGCAGTATTTT. Full variable domain (outside the CDR3, taken from reference TRBV9 and TRBJ2-3): DSGVTQTPKHLITATGQRVTLRCSPRSGDLSVYWYQQSLDQGLQFLIQYYNGEERAKGNILERFSAQQFPDLHSELNLSSLELGDSALYFCASSVGQGTDTQYFGPGTRLTVL.

The rearrangement uses TRBV9 and TRBJ2-7; 10 bases line up with TRBD1. CDR1 and CDR2 (germline): SGDLS, YYNGEE. The CDR3 is made up of 14 amino acids. V lost 4 bases to trimming and J lost 5 bases; unmatched junction nucleotides: 6. The CDR3 sequence: CASSSGQGFDEQYF. Written as DNA, the CDR3 is TGTGCCAGCAGCTCGGGACAGGGGTTTGACGAGCAGTACTTC.

V gene TRBV27 combines with J gene TRBJ2-3; tentatively, D is TRBD1 (6 bases). CDR3 length: 14 amino acids. V gave up 6 bases and J gave up 2 bases, with 12 bases separating them. Per the germline V gene, CDR1 is MNHEY and CDR2 is SMNVEV (reference sequence). In DNA, the CDR3 is TGTGCCAGCAGATACAGGGACAACACAGATACGCAGTATTTT. As protein: CASRYRDNTDTQYF.

This clone has more than one count but fewer than ten. The chain combines TRBV7-9 with TRBJ2-1; no clear D gene. Trimming pared 2 bases from V and 8 bases from J, leaving 25 bases between. The CDR3 loop spans 18 amino acids. Germline lookup yields CDR1 SEHNR and CDR2 FQNEAQ (reference sequence). Here the CDR3 reads CASSLSRPATVELDEQFF. Written as DNA, the CDR3 is TGTGCCAGCAGCTTAAGCCGCCCCGCAACGGTCGAGTTGGATGAGCAGTTCTTC.

The V call is TRBV6-2 or TRBV6-3, the J call TRBJ2-5; D is unclear. V gave up 4 bases and J gave up 4 bases, with 16 bases separating them. This CDR3 has 15 residues. CDR1 MNHEY and CDR2 SVGEGT come from the germline V gene. The CDR3 loop is CASSSPGTLGETQYF. For the CDR3, the DNA is TGTGCCAGCAGTTCCCCCGGTACGCTAGGAGAGACCCAGTACTTC.

This clone was observed a few times. This chain links TRBV2 with TRBJ1-1; a possible D gene is TRBD1 (6 bases). This CDR3 has 15 amino acids. V lost 11 bases to trimming and J lost 1 base, with 20 bases between them. CDR1 and CDR2 (germline): SNHLY, FYNNEI. This CDR3 is CAGVRGGSRNTEAFF. The CDR3 DNA reads as TGTGCCGGGGTCAGGGGTGGATCCAGGAACACTGAAGCTTTCTTT.

This chain connects TRBV5-1 to TRBJ1-1, with D unresolved. The CDR3 extends over 15 amino acids. V was pared by 0 bases and J by 3 bases, with 12 bases between. Per the germline V gene, CDR1 is SGHRS and CDR2 is YFSETQ. CDR3 sequence (DNA): TGCGCCAGCAGCTTGGCCGACACGCGGGACACTGAAGCTTTCTTT. This translates into CASSLADTRDTEAFF.

The genes are TRBV15 and TRBJ2-2; D unresolved. The CDR3 totals 14 residues. V was pared by 0 bases and J by 7 bases, with 9 bases between. The germline gives CDR1 LNHNV, CDR2 YYDKDF (reference sequence). CDR3 amino acids: CATSRDGLGGELFF. The CDR3 DNA is TGTGCCACCAGCAGAGACGGGTTAGGCGGGGAGCTGTTTTTT. Using reference TRBV15 and TRBJ2-2 for the parts outside the CDR3, the full variable domain is DAMVIQNPRYQVTQFGKPVTLSCSQTLNHNVMYWYQQKSSQAPKLLFHYYDKDFNNEADTPDNFQSRRPNTSFCFLDIRSPGLGDTAMYLCATSRDGLGGELFFGEGSRLTVL.

The rearrangement links TRBV24-1 to TRBJ1-2; possibly TRBD1 for D (5 bases). Looked up from germline, CDR1 is KGHDR and CDR2 is SFDVKD. Between the trimmed V and J ends, which lost 1 base and 4 bases, there was a span of 15 bases. The CDR3 has 16 amino acids. The CDR3 nucleotides are TGTGCCACCAGTGATTTCTTTAGGTGGGGGGGCTATGGCTACACCTTC. Translating it yields CATSDFFRWGGYGYTF.

This clone was counted between two and nine times. This sequence joins TRBV29-1 and TRBJ2-3; D might be TRBD2 (5 bases). Per the germline V gene, CDR1 is SQVTM and CDR2 is ANQGSEA. The CDR3 is 12 amino acids. The V end lost 0 bases, the J end lost 6 bases, and 7 bases lay between the germline ends. The CDR3 is CSVEDRGDTQYF. The DNA of the CDR3 is TGCAGCGTTGAAGATAGAGGGGATACGCAGTATTTT.

CDR3 DNA: TGTGCCAGCAGTTACCTAGGGGCGGCCCAGAACACCGGGGAGCTGTTTTTT. Translating it yields CASSYLGAAQNTGELFF. The genes are TRBV6-2 or TRBV6-3 and TRBJ2-2, with D maybe TRBD1 (5 bases). CDR1 and CDR2 (germline): MNHEY, SVGEGT. V gave up 2 bases and J gave up 1 base, with 14 bases separating them. The CDR3 is 17 residues long.

This sequence joins TRBV5-6 and TRBJ1-1; D possibly corresponds to TRBD1 (5 bases). Germline CDR1 SGHDT, CDR2 YYEEEE. V gave up 0 bases and J gave up 2 bases, with 17 bases separating them. CDR3 length equals 17 residues. As DNA, the CDR3 is TGTGCCAGCAGCTTGGGCCCGGGTGGGGCAGGAAACACTGAAGCTTTCTTT. This translates into CASSLGPGGAGNTEAFF.

V usage is TRBV5-1 and J usage is TRBJ1-1, with a possible D match to TRBD1 (6 bases). The CDR3 loop spans 15 amino acids. CDR1 and CDR2 (germline): SGHRS, YFSETQ. V was pared by 0 bases and J by 4 bases, with 13 bases between. CDR3 coding DNA: TGCGCCAGCAGCTTGGAATCAGGGGTCCGCACTGAAGCTTTCTTT. Amino acid sequence: CASSLESGVRTEAFF.

The J gene is TRBJ1-5, the V gene TRBV30; no firm D call. Looked up from germline, CDR1 is GTSNPN and CDR2 is SVGIG (reference sequence). This CDR3 contains 13 residues. V was pared by 3 bases and J by 3 bases, with 9 bases between. CDR3 DNA sequence: TGTGCCTGGAGCGACATCTCCAATCAGCCCCAGCATTTT. This gives the protein CAWSDISNQPQHF.

This chain links TRBV18 with TRBJ2-7, with 7 nucleotides matching TRBD2. Germline CDR1 is KGHSH and CDR2 is LQKENI. The CDR3 is 13 residues long. The V and J ends lost 8 bases and 5 bases, in that order; junction bases with no gene match: 9. The DNA of the CDR3 is TGTGCCAGCACCGGGGAGGGGCGGGACGAGCAGTACTTC. Protein product: CASTGEGRDEQYF.

The chain recombines TRBV7-9 with TRBJ1-2; 9 positions agree with TRBD1. The CDR3 covers 13 residues. The junction had 2 bases not matched to a gene; V was cut back by 4 bases and J by 5 bases. Per the germline V gene, CDR1 is SEHNR and CDR2 is FQNEAQ (reference sequence). CDR3 residues: CASSYGQGYGYTF. In nucleotides, the CDR3 is TGTGCCAGCAGCTACGGACAGGGGTATGGCTACACCTTC. Full variable domain (missing parts from reference TRBV7-9 and TRBJ1-2): DTGVSQNPRHKITKRGQNVTFRCDPISEHNRLYWYRQTLGQGPEFLTYFQNEAQLEKSRLLSDRFSAERPKGSFSTLEIQRTEQGDSAMYLCASSYGQGYGYTFGSGTRLTVV.

The rearrangement joins TRBV4-1 to TRBJ1-2; D perhaps matches TRBD1 (6 bases). The germline V and J ends were trimmed by 1 base and 6 bases, with 9 bases remaining between them. The CDR3 runs 13 residues. Germline V gene sequence: CDR1 MGHRA, CDR2 YSYEKL. DNA of the CDR3: TGCGCCAGCAGCCAAGCGGCAGGGGATGGCTACACCTTC. It specifies CASSQAAGDGYTF.

The chain links TRBV19 to TRBJ2-3; perhaps TRBD1 as D (5 bases). Trimming stripped 5 bases from V and 5 bases from J, with 5 bases between. The germline CDR1 and CDR2 sequences are LNHDA and SQIVND (reference sequence). This CDR3 has 11 amino acids. CDR3 region: CASSDRDTQYF. CDR3 nucleotide sequence: TGTGCCAGTAGTGACAGAGATACGCAGTATTTT.

This chain connects TRBV2 to TRBJ2-7; 9 positions agree with TRBD2. CDR1 SNHLY and CDR2 FYNNEI come from the germline V gene. V lost 4 bases and J lost 5; bases outside the gene matches: 3. The CDR3 is 13 residues long. CDR3 sequence: CASSASGVDEQYF. The CDR3 nucleotides are TGTGCCAGCAGTGCTAGCGGGGTAGACGAGCAGTACTTC.

The chain carries TRBV27 and TRBJ2-5; 7 bases agree with TRBD1. The CDR3 spans 13 residues. V lost 5 bases, J lost 3 bases, and 3 bases stayed unmatched. Looked up from germline, CDR1 is MNHEY and CDR2 is SMNVEV (reference sequence). Here the CDR3 DNA reads TGTGCCAGCAGTACTACAGGGGAAGAGACCCAGTACTTC. Amino acid sequence: CASSTTGEETQYF.

The gene calls are TRBV5-1 and TRBJ1-4, with a possible D match to TRBD1 (6 bases). Trimming removed 3 bases from V and 4 bases from J, with 16 bases in between. The CDR3 extends over 16 amino acids. Germline lookup yields CDR1 SGHRS and CDR2 YFSETQ. In DNA, the CDR3 is TGCGCCAGCAGCTCGACCCCAACAGGGATTAATGAAAAACTGTTTTTT. This encodes CASSSTPTGINEKLFF. The whole variable domain, filled in from reference TRBV5-1 and TRBJ1-4, reads KAGVTQTPRYLIKTRGQQVTLSCSPISGHRSVSWYQQTPGQGLQFLFEYFSETQRNKGNFPGRFSGRQFSNSRSEMNVSTLELGDSALYLCASSSTPTGINEKLFFGSGTQLSVL.

The V gene is TRBV5-1, the J gene TRBJ2-1, with a possible D match to TRBD2 (5 bases). The CDR3 totals 15 residues. Germline values: CDR1 SGHRS, CDR2 YFSETQ. Trimming cost V 4 bases and J 0 bases, with 11 bases left between them. CDR3 amino acids: CASSGWESSYNEQFF. CDR3 coding DNA: TGCGCCAGCAGCGGGTGGGAGAGCTCCTACAATGAGCAGTTCTTC.

The chain carries TRBV24-1 and TRBJ1-2, with 7 nucleotides matching TRBD1. The CDR3 length is 14 residues. After removal of 2 bases from V and 2 bases from J, the junction contained 1 base not matched to a gene. Germline V gene data show CDR1 as KGHDR and CDR2 as SFDVKD. The CDR3 is CATSDWDRNYGYTF. In DNA, the CDR3 is TGTGCCACCAGTGATTGGGACAGAAACTATGGCTACACCTTC.

The V call is TRBV7-9, the J call TRBJ1-4; D is perhaps TRBD1 (5 bases). This CDR3 region has 14 residues. Looked up from germline, CDR1 is SEHNR and CDR2 is FQNEAQ (reference sequence). The V end was cut by 6 bases, the J end by 7 bases, with 15 bases between. The CDR3 region is CASSAGGEGEKLFF. In DNA, the CDR3 is TGTGCCAGCAGTGCGGGAGGGGAGGGTGAAAAACTGTTTTTT.

The chain links TRBV5-1 to TRBJ1-1, with 7 bases fitting TRBD1. There are 16 residues in the CDR3. Trimming cost V 4 bases and J 1 base; bases outside gene matches: 10. CDR1 is SGHRS, CDR2 YFSETQ, per germline. The CDR3 spells CASSPPGQSGNTEAFF. The CDR3 DNA follows: TGCGCCAGCAGCCCCCCGGGACAGTCGGGGAACACTGAAGCTTTCTTT.